The entry below describes one TCR beta chain. The sample originates from a study of CD8 T cells in Susac syndrome. At the level of the study: The sequenced Susac syndrome patients comprised 5 or 6 with active disease and fewer than 10 in remission. Patients with Susac syndrome, at blood draw, were therapy-naive, on corticosteroids, or on intravenous immunoglobulin alone.

CDR3 length equals 14 residues. From germline, CDR1 is GTSNPN and CDR2 SVGIG (reference sequence). V gave up 2 bases and J gave up 5 bases; unmatched junction bases: 3. The patients with Susac syndrome were individuals who fulfilled the recently defined diagnostic criteria for disease that was either definite or probable. TEMRA cells were FACS-enriched, with CD8+ and CD4+ T cells isolated negatively. RNA was extracted with the RNeasy kit, and a quantity of roughly 0.45 to 1 ug was reverse transcribed using random hexamers. TCRdb recomputed calls from the immunoSEQ multiplex PCR reads with MiXCR, one row per CDR3 protein. The sample yields 210,000 or so distinct CDR3 sequences, 94% seen once.

This clonotype was obtained from a human donor with Susac syndrome. Sequencing used CD4+ T cells from PBMCs. V and J are TRBV30 and TRBJ2-1; 10 nucleotides match TRBD1. The CDR3 sequence: CAWSRTGGDNEQFF. CDR3 DNA: TGTGCCTGGAGTAGGACAGGGGGAGACAATGAGCAGTTCTTC.